The 25 T cell receptor beta chains below come from one sample, sequenced in a study of OX40 agonist ivuxolimab in advanced cancers. TCRdb keeps only in-frame clones here, not all; method: immunoSEQ multiplex PCR. The sample contains fewer than 13,000 clones, roughly 78% of which appear only once. The specimen comprised CD4+ or CD8+ T cells sorted from blood, sampled in a trial of the OX40 agonist ivuxolimab. Every receptor here comes from an adult with an advanced solid tumor such as melanoma, head and neck, liver or kidney cancer.

The J gene is TRBJ1-2, the V gene TRBV27, with TRBD1 as a possible D gene (6 bases). This CDR3 is built from 13 residues. CDR1 MNHEY and CDR2 SMNVEV come from the germline V gene (reference sequence). The ends were cut back, 7 bases at V and 2 bases at J, with 11 bases in the middle. The CDR3 region has the DNA TGTGCCAGCAAAGGACAGCTGAACTATGGCTACACCTTC. Protein sequence: CASKGQLNYGYTF.

The chain employs TRBV13 and TRBJ2-7; TRBD1 agrees at 8 bases. V lost 3 bases to trimming and J lost 3 bases; unmatched junction nucleotides: 4. Germline CDR1 and CDR2: PRHDT and FYEKMQ (reference sequence). The CDR3 has 14 amino acids. CDR3 amino acids: CASSLGQAVYEQYF. The CDR3 bases are TGTGCCAGCAGCTTGGGACAGGCGGTCTACGAGCAGTACTTC.

The rearrangement uses TRBV27 and TRBJ1-2; TRBD1 might be the D (5 bases). Looked up from germline, CDR1 is MNHEY and CDR2 is SMNVEV (reference sequence). The CDR3 runs 11 residues. V was clipped by 5 bases and J by 8 bases, with 9 bases between them. The CDR3 DNA is TGTGCCAGCAGTGGGACGGAAGGCTACACCTTC. Residues: CASSGTEGYTF.

This sequence joins TRBV4-1 and TRBJ1-4, with D possibly TRBD1 on 5 matching bases. Germline CDR1 reads MGHRA; CDR2 reads YSYEKL. Trimming took 5 bases from V and 0 from J, leaving 19 bases between them. The CDR3 is made up of 18 amino acids. The CDR3: CASSFLTGEKATNEKLFF. The CDR3 bases are TGCGCCAGCAGCTTTTTAACGGGGGAAAAAGCAACTAATGAAAAACTGTTTTTT.

The chain recombines TRBV27 with TRBJ2-2, with TRBD1 matching 12 bases. CDR3 length: 21 amino acids. Germline V lookup: CDR1 MNHEY, CDR2 SMNVEV (reference sequence). The V segment lost 7 bases and the J segment 4 bases; nucleotides outside the gene matches: 22. The CDR3, as DNA: TGTGCCAGCAACCCCGGGGGTATACGGGACAGGGGGCAGTCGGGCACCGGGGAGCTGTTTTTT. Amino acids: CASNPGGIRDRGQSGTGELFF.

The chain recombines TRBV5-1 with TRBJ2-7, with a tentative D call TRBD1 (7 bases). CDR1 is SGHRS, CDR2 YFSETQ, per germline. This CDR3 has 14 residues. Trimming stripped 4 bases from V and 5 bases from J, with 16 bases between. CDR3 sequence reads: CASSLRGTGDEQYF. In nucleotides, the CDR3 is TGCGCCAGCAGCCTCAGGGGGACGGGGGACGAGCAGTACTTC.

The chain combines TRBV11-3 with TRBJ1-1; maybe TRBD1 (5 bases). CDR3 length: 11 residues. Germline lookup yields CDR1 SGHNT and CDR2 YENEEA. The V end lost 1 base, the J end lost 8 bases, and 5 bases lay between the germline ends. CDR3 residues: CASSLGTEAFF. The CDR3 region has the DNA TGTGCCAGCAGCTTAGGGACAGAAGCTTTCTTT.

The chain has TRBV7-8 and TRBJ2-7; the D is unclear. The CDR3 is made up of 15 amino acids. CDR1 is SGHVS and CDR2 is FQNEAQ in the germline V gene. V dropped 3 bases and J dropped 2 bases, with 14 bases sitting between them. CDR3 loop: CASSFLRAKAYEQYF. The CDR3 DNA reads as TGTGCCAGCAGCTTCTTAAGGGCAAAGGCCTACGAGCAGTACTTC. The entire variable domain, with the rest obtained from reference TRBV7-8 and TRBJ2-7, is as follows: GAGVSQSPRYKVAKRGQDVALRCDPISGHVSLFWYQQALGQGPEFLTYFQNEAQLDKSGLPSDRFFAERPEGSVSTLKIQRTQQEDSAVYLCASSFLRAKAYEQYFGPGTRLTVT.

V is TRBV5-6 and J is TRBJ2-2, with D maybe TRBD1 (5 bases). The V gene lost 3 bases and the J gene lost 1 base, with 19 bases spanning the gap. The CDR3 length is 18 residues. Germline CDR1 SGHDT, CDR2 YYEEEE. CDR3 region: CASSSRMSQTVNTGELFF. The CDR3 nucleotides read TGTGCCAGCAGCTCCCGAATGTCACAGACAGTGAACACCGGGGAGCTGTTTTTT.

The V call is TRBV30, the J call TRBJ1-3; D not certain. CDR3 length: 17 amino acids. From germline, CDR1 is GTSNPN and CDR2 SVGIG (reference sequence). CDR3 coding DNA: TGTGCTTACCACCCGACATTCGAACCTCTCTCTGGAAACACCATATATTTT. Its protein product is CAYHPTFEPLSGNTIYF. Full variable domain (outside the CDR3, taken from reference TRBV30 and TRBJ1-3): SQTIHQWPATLVQPVGSPLSLECTVEGTSNPNLYWYRQAAGRGLQLLFYSVGIGQISSEVPQNLSASRPQDRQFILSSKKLLLSDSGFYLCAYHPTFEPLSGNTIYFGEGSWLTVV.

V is TRBV4-2 and J is TRBJ2-1; D is unresolved. Trimming took off 4 bases at V and 0 bases at J, with 13 bases between the two ends. Per germline, CDR1 LGHNA and CDR2 YNFKEQ. CDR3 length: 16 amino acids. The CDR3 sequence: CASSPSLMSSYNEQFF. The CDR3 DNA reads as TGTGCCAGCAGCCCCTCCCTTATGAGCTCCTACAATGAGCAGTTCTTC.

The chain recombines TRBV15 with TRBJ2-7, with D perhaps given as TRBD1 or TRBD2 (5 bases each). Trimming stripped 5 bases from V and 0 bases from J, with 14 bases between. This CDR3 has 15 residues. Germline V gene lookup returns CDR1 LNHNV and CDR2 YYDKDF (reference sequence). The CDR3 loop reads CATSPLAGSSYEQYF. In DNA, the CDR3 is TGTGCCACCAGCCCCCTTGCAGGGAGCTCCTACGAGCAGTACTTC.

This clone was recorded a few times. The rearrangement joins TRBV5-1 to TRBJ2-1; 13 bases are shared with TRBD2. CDR1 and CDR2 from the germline V gene are SGHRS and YFSETQ. The V and J ends lost 0 bases and 7 bases, in that order; junction bases with no gene match: 4. The length of the CDR3 is 16 residues. DNA for the CDR3: TGCGCCAGCAGCTTGGCCCCGACTAGCGGGAGGAATGAGCAGTTCTTC. Encoded protein: CASSLAPTSGRNEQFF.

This clone has just one count. V and J are TRBV18 and TRBJ2-3; the D gene could be TRBD1 or TRBD2 (5 bases each). The length of the CDR3 is 14 residues. The ends were cut back, 6 bases at V and 0 bases at J, with 10 bases in the middle. Germline CDR1 is KGHSH and CDR2 is LQKENI. Here the CDR3 reads CASSLGTSTDTQYF. The CDR3 DNA is TGTGCCAGCTCCCTAGGGACCAGCACAGATACGCAGTATTTT.

The gene calls are TRBV7-9 and TRBJ2-3; 8 nucleotides align to TRBD2. This CDR3 contains 18 residues. J lost 2 bases, V lost 2 bases, and 12 bases had no gene match. Germline values: CDR1 SEHNR, CDR2 FQNEAQ (reference sequence). The CDR3, as DNA: TGTGCCAGCAGCTTACCCACCCGGACTAGCCAAAACACAGATACGCAGTATTTT. It translates to CASSLPTRTSQNTDTQYF.

The chain recombines TRBV9 with TRBJ2-7; D might be TRBD2 (5 bases). This CDR3 is 14 amino acids long. In germline, CDR1 is SGDLS, CDR2 YYNGEE. The V end lost 1 base, the J end lost 4 bases, and 12 bases lay between the germline ends. The chain's CDR3 is CASSVFSGSYEQYF. CDR3 in DNA: TGTGCCAGCAGCGTATTTAGTGGGAGTTACGAGCAGTACTTC.

V and J are TRBV19 and TRBJ2-7; 9 positions match TRBD2. This CDR3 contains 15 residues. The V and J ends lost 1 base and 5 bases, in that order; junction bases with no gene match: 6. CDR1 and CDR2 (germline): LNHDA, SQIVND (reference sequence). The CDR3: CASSIALAGPHEQYF. CDR3 DNA sequence: TGTGCCAGTAGTATAGCGCTAGCGGGACCCCACGAGCAGTACTTC. Looking up the rest from reference TRBV19 and TRBJ2-7 gives the full variable domain: DGGITQSPKYLFRKEGQNVTLSCEQNLNHDAMYWYRQDPGQGLRLIYYSQIVNDFQKGDIAEGYSVSREKKESFPLTVTSAQKNPTAFYLCASSIALAGPHEQYFGPGTRLTVT.

The V gene is TRBV7-8, the J gene TRBJ2-7, with a tentative D call TRBD2 (6 bases). From germline, CDR1 is SGHVS and CDR2 FQNEAQ. Trimming stripped 1 base from V and 1 base from J, with 11 bases between. The CDR3 loop spans 15 amino acids. The CDR3 coding sequence is TGTGCCAGCAGCTTAGTGTCGGGAGAGTCCTACGAGCAGTACTTC. This gives the protein CASSLVSGESYEQYF.

J is TRBJ1-2 and V is TRBV19; 9 bases map to TRBD1. The germline V gene has CDR1 LNHDA and CDR2 SQIVND (reference sequence). This CDR3 has 14 amino acids. The junction had 8 bases not matched to a gene; V was cut back by 7 bases and J by 5 bases. CDR3 sequence (DNA): TGTGCCAGTACTCCGAGGACAGGGGCTTATGGCTACACCTTC. Residues: CASTPRTGAYGYTF.

This clone occurred a few times. This chain uses TRBV7-8 with TRBJ2-4; TRBD1 matches at 7 bases. The CDR3 totals 16 residues. With V trimmed by 1 base and J by 2 bases, 5 bases remained unmatched. Germline CDR1 SGHVS, CDR2 FQNEAQ. Here the CDR3 reads CASSLGLTGTKNIQYF. The DNA of the CDR3 is TGTGCCAGCAGCTTAGGGCTGACAGGGACCAAAAACATTCAGTACTTC.

This clone came up once. The V and J genes are TRBV9 and TRBJ1-1; no clear D. The germline V and J ends were trimmed by 3 bases and 3 bases, with 18 bases remaining between them. The CDR3 is 16 residues long. Per germline, CDR1 SGDLS and CDR2 YYNGEE. In nucleotides, the CDR3 is TGTGCCAGCAGCGATGGCCTTAGATCGAGGGACACTGAAGCTTTCTTT. Its protein is CASSDGLRSRDTEAFF.

This sequence joins TRBV6-5 and TRBJ2-7; perhaps D is TRBD1 or TRBD2 (5 bases each). Germline lookup yields CDR1 MNHEY and CDR2 SVGAGI. There are 15 residues in the CDR3. Trimming removed 4 bases from V and 2 bases from J, with 15 bases in between. The CDR3 reads CASSLSRDGAYEQYF. CDR3 coding DNA: TGTGCCAGCAGTTTGAGCCGGGACGGAGCCTACGAGCAGTACTTC.

The V call is TRBV30, the J call TRBJ1-1, with TRBD1 matching over 9 bases. The CDR3 is made up of 14 amino acids. V dropped 0 bases and J dropped 5; count of bases not matched to a gene: 4. The germline V gene has CDR1 GTSNPN and CDR2 SVGIG (reference sequence). CDR3 coding DNA: TGTGCCTGGAGTGTATACAGGGGGCGGACTGAAGCTTTCTTT. Amino acid sequence: CAWSVYRGRTEAFF.

This clone is judged large. The V and J genes are TRBV28 and TRBJ1-1; 7 bases are a match to TRBD1. The CDR3 has 15 residues. The germline CDR1 and CDR2 sequences are MDHEN and SYDVKM. Trimming at V came to 5 bases and at J to 1 base, leaving 7 bases not matched to a gene. The CDR3 DNA reads as TGTGCCAGCAGTCCTATTGACAGGGAGAACACTGAAGCTTTCTTT. Amino acids: CASSPIDRENTEAFF. Together with reference TRBV28 and TRBJ1-1, the CDR3 gives the full variable domain: DVKVTQSSRYLVKRTGEKVFLECVQDMDHENMFWYRQDPGLGLRLIYFSYDVKMKEKGDIPEGYSVSREKKERFSLILESASTNQTSMYLCASSPIDRENTEAFFGQGTRLTVV.

The chain links TRBV7-8 to TRBJ1-2; possibly TRBD1 for D (5 bases). CDR1 SGHVS and CDR2 FQNEAQ come from the germline V gene. Trimming removed 5 bases from V and 2 bases from J, with 12 bases in between. The CDR3 runs to 14 residues. CDR3 coding DNA: TGTGCCAGCAGCGACCGGGACCCCAACTATGGCTACACCTTC. It is translated as CASSDRDPNYGYTF.